These 16 T cell receptor beta chains came from one sample sequenced in a study of CD8+CD57+ T cells in acquired aplastic anemia. TCR beta VDJ combinations and CDR3 sequences were profiled from genomic DNA. One entry per CDR3 protein results from TCRdb running MiXCR on the reads. The data hold around 250,000 distinct CDR3 sequences, with 55% to 60% observed a single time. The material sequenced was sorted CD4+, CD8+, or CD8+CD57+ T cells (not recorded which) from PBMCs. The receptors here all came from a human donor with severe aplastic anemia or a healthy control (not recorded which).

The chain recombines TRBV7-8 with TRBJ1-6; maybe TRBD1 (6 bases). The CDR3 length is 17 residues. Germline CDR1 and CDR2: SGHVS and FQNEAQ. V was pared by 0 bases and J by 6 bases, with 15 bases between. The DNA for the CDR3 is TGTGCCAGCAGCTTAGCGAACAGGGCTAGCGGTAATTCACCCCTCCACTTT. Its protein product is CASSLANRASGNSPLHF.

The chain carries TRBV7-8 and TRBJ2-3; D is unclear. This CDR3 contains 12 residues. V was clipped by 5 bases and J by 2 bases, with 5 bases between them. CDR1 SGHVS and CDR2 FQNEAQ come from the germline V gene. The CDR3 reads CASSPHTDTQYF. The CDR3 DNA follows: TGTGCCAGCAGCCCCCACACAGATACGCAGTATTTT. The whole variable domain, remainder taken from reference TRBV7-8 and TRBJ2-3, is GAGVSQSPRYKVAKRGQDVALRCDPISGHVSLFWYQQALGQGPEFLTYFQNEAQLDKSGLPSDRFFAERPEGSVSTLKIQRTQQEDSAVYLCASSPHTDTQYFGPGTRLTVL.

This clonotype appeared once. The CDR3 carries no conserved terminal phenylalanine or tryptophan, so it likely arises from a read error. No DNA is shown, since the ends of the CDR3 on it are uncertain; the CDR3 is the one TCRdb lists. The V call is TRBV7-3, the J call TRBJ2-1. Germline lookup yields CDR1 SGHTA and CDR2 FQGTGA. The CDR3 spans 9 amino acids, including both terminal residues. The CDR3 spells CASSLMDSS.

The chain carries TRBV5-1 and TRBJ2-3; a possible D gene is TRBD2 (7 bases). The CDR3 is 16 residues long. The germline V gene encodes CDR1 SGHRS and CDR2 YFSETQ. V was cut by 3 bases and J by 4 bases, with 18 bases left in between. The chain's CDR3 is CASSSYGGLAADTQYF. The CDR3 DNA follows: TGCGCCAGCAGCTCATACGGGGGGCTAGCGGCAGATACGCAGTATTTT.

This clonotype was seen only a few times. The genes are TRBV29-1 and TRBJ1-1; maybe TRBD1 (6 bases). Trimming stripped 7 bases from V and 1 base from J, with 13 bases between. CDR3 size: 13 residues. Germline-derived CDR1 and CDR2 are SQVTM and ANQGSEA. Here the CDR3 reads CSATKGGNTEAFF. CDR3 in DNA: TGCAGCGCAACCAAGGGGGGGAACACTGAAGCTTTCTTT.

The V call is TRBV7-9, the J call TRBJ2-7; tentatively, D is TRBD1 (5 bases). V lost 1 base and J 3 bases, leaving 10 bases between the germline ends. Germline-derived CDR1 and CDR2 are SEHNR and FQNEAQ (reference sequence). CDR3 length equals 14 residues. In DNA form, the CDR3 reads TGTGCCAGCAGCTTAGTAGGGGATGGCTACGAGCAGTACTTC. Its protein is CASSLVGDGYEQYF.

The V call is TRBV7-9, the J call TRBJ2-7; 9 nucleotides match TRBD1. The J segment lost 4 bases and the V segment lost 5 bases, leaving 6 bases of the junction unmatched. Germline assignment: CDR1 SEHNR and CDR2 FQNEAQ (reference sequence). The CDR3 is made up of 14 amino acids. CDR3 bases: TGTGCCAGCAGCACCAAGGACAGGGGATACGAGCAGTACTTC. Translation: CASSTKDRGYEQYF.

The chain carries TRBV20-1 and TRBJ2-5; TRBD2 agrees at 10 bases. The length of the CDR3 is 15 residues. The germline gives CDR1 DFQATT, CDR2 SNEGSKA (reference sequence). Germline trimming cut 2 bases from V and 2 bases from J; bases unmatched to any gene: 5. The CDR3 region has the DNA TGCAGTGCTAGACCGCTAGCGGGGGCGCAAGAGACCCAGTACTTC. This translates into CSARPLAGAQETQYF.

The chain combines TRBV2 with TRBJ1-1; no firm D call. CDR1 and CDR2 (germline): SNHLY, FYNNEI. CDR3 size: 14 residues. V dropped 2 bases and J dropped 3 bases, with 10 bases sitting between them. The CDR3, as DNA: TGTGCCAGCAGTGAAAGCGGTCTAGACACTGAAGCTTTCTTT. Amino acids: CASSESGLDTEAFF.

This clonotype was seen many times. The chain is built from TRBV7-9 and TRBJ2-1, with D hard to call. This CDR3 is built from 15 residues. Germline V gene data show CDR1 as SEHNR and CDR2 as FQNEAQ (reference sequence). Between the trimmed V and J ends, which lost 3 bases and 0 bases, there was a span of 9 bases. The CDR3 nucleotides are TGTGCCAGCAGCTTGGGTCCGATCTCCTACAATGAGCAGTTCTTC. It encodes CASSLGPISYNEQFF.

The V gene is TRBV19, the J gene TRBJ1-2; D unclear. CDR3 length: 11 residues. Germline values: CDR1 LNHDA, CDR2 SQIVND (reference sequence). Trimming stripped 4 bases from V and 4 bases from J, with 4 bases between. CDR3 nucleotides: TGTGCCAGTAGTAACTTCTATGGCTACACCTTC. Translation gives CASSNFYGYTF.

In its sample, this clonotype was seen many times. The rearrangement uses TRBV6-5 and TRBJ2-7; D is possibly TRBD1 (5 bases). Trimming removed 6 bases from V and 0 bases from J, with 18 bases in between. The CDR3 loop spans 16 amino acids. The V gene's germline CDR1 is MNHEY and CDR2 SVGAGI. CDR3 region: CASSARKNRLSYEQYF. The CDR3 DNA sequence: TGTGCCAGCAGCGCGCGTAAGAACAGGCTCTCCTACGAGCAGTACTTC.

The chain is built from TRBV2 and TRBJ2-7; 9 bases align to TRBD2. The CDR3 sequence is 12 residues long. The germline gives CDR1 SNHLY, CDR2 FYNNEI. J gave up 12 bases and V 10 bases, and 13 bases lay outside the gene matches. The CDR3 nucleotides read TGTGCCACCGAAGAGGGTAGCGGGAGACTGTACTTC. This encodes CATEEGSGRLYF.

With regard to this clonotype: One end of the junction varies from germline; a read error may be responsible. The genes are TRBV7-9 and TRBJ2-1; 11 nucleotides align to TRBD2. There are 15 residues in the CDR3. Germline values: CDR1 SEHNR, CDR2 FQNEAQ (reference sequence). Here the CDR3 DNA reads TGTGCCAGCACCTTAGCGGGGGGGCTCGGAAATGAGCAGTTCTTC. Translated: CASTLAGGLGNEQFF.

The J gene is TRBJ1-1, the V gene TRBV7-2; no firm D call. The CDR3 totals 15 residues. Germline V lookup: CDR1 SGHTA, CDR2 FQGNSA. The germline V and J ends were trimmed by 4 bases and 2 bases, with 14 bases remaining between them. The CDR3 nucleotides read TGTGCCAGCAGCTGGCCTCGGGGAGGAAACACTGAAGCTTTCTTT. The encoded protein is CASSWPRGGNTEAFF.

There are many counts of this clonotype. The chain couples TRBV10-3 to TRBJ2-1; 7 bases match TRBD1. V lost 4 bases to trimming and J lost 9 bases; unmatched junction nucleotides: 9. The germline V gene encodes CDR1 ENHRY and CDR2 SYGVKD. This CDR3 has 14 residues. Here the CDR3 reads CAISASDREGEQFF. CDR3 DNA sequence: TGTGCCATCAGTGCTTCTGACAGGGAAGGTGAGCAGTTCTTC.